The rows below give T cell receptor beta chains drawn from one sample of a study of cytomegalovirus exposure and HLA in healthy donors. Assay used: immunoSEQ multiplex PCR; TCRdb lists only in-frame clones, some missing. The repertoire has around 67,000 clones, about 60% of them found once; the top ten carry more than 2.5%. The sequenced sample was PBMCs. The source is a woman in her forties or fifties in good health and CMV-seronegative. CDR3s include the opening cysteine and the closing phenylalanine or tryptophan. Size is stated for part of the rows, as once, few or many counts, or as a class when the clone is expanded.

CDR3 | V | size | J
CASSIRELAENEQFF | TRBV19 | - | TRBJ2-1
CASSQRGANVLTF | TRBV5-6 | once | TRBJ2-6
CASGYNTDTQYF | TRBV12-5 | - | TRBJ2-3
CASSSGHRNTEAFF | TRBV5-6 | - | TRBJ1-1
CASSLGGGDSNQPQHF | TRBV7-6 | - | TRBJ1-5
CASSLMGGEYYEQYF | TRBV5-4 | - | TRBJ2-7
CASSLVGRGTDTQYF | TRBV7-8 | few | TRBJ2-3
CASSVAGSGETQYF | TRBV9 | - | TRBJ2-5
CASSQLGRGYNEQFF | TRBV14 | - | TRBJ2-1
CASSVTGGASSEQYF | TRBV25-1 | - | TRBJ2-7
CASSLDGGSGWETQYF | TRBV27 | few | TRBJ2-5
CASSLNGRDTEAFF | TRBV7-3 | - | TRBJ1-1
CASSPRQGAIYEQYF | TRBV7-2 | once | TRBJ2-7
CASSRTGWQDEQYF | TRBV7-3 | - | TRBJ2-7
CASSPPQAPAGYGYTF | TRBV18 | few | TRBJ1-2
CATSREGAGSNEQFF | TRBV15 | - | TRBJ2-1
CASSVKSSTNTGELFF | TRBV6-4 | few | TRBJ2-2
CASSRDQQGKGEKLFF | TRBV5-1 | - | TRBJ1-4
CASIPPEGTEAFF | TRBV28 | few | TRBJ1-1
CATTQRTGTRESNEQFF | TRBV10-3 | once | TRBJ2-1
CASSPRTSGGVAQYF | TRBV7-2 | - | TRBJ2-7
CAISESVGHPNEQFF | TRBV10-3 | few | TRBJ2-1
CASSIAGVDGMEQYF | TRBV19 | - | TRBJ2-7
CASSLQRSSYEQYF | TRBV4-3 | - | TRBJ2-7
CASSPGEGIVEQFF | TRBV27 | - | TRBJ2-1
CASSYIKGVRYGYTF | TRBV5-6 | few | TRBJ1-2
CASSIAGAGTEAFF | TRBV19 | - | TRBJ1-1
CASSRQFRIQPQHF | TRBV6-5 | once | TRBJ1-5
CASSQGGPGGELFF | TRBV4-3 | - | TRBJ2-2
CASSQSLQGIQNQPQHF | TRBV23-1 | - | TRBJ1-5
CASSQGQVKETQYF | TRBV5-1 | - | TRBJ2-5
CASSRMVFGETQYF | TRBV28 | - | TRBJ2-5
CASSHRGQSTDTQYF | TRBV6-5 | - | TRBJ2-3
CASSRTGSSGNTIYF | TRBV6-5 | - | TRBJ1-3
CASSPEASRGTGELFF | TRBV5-4 | - | TRBJ2-2
CASSDRLAGAPGELFF | TRBV6-1 | - | TRBJ2-2
CASSVAAGATYEQYF | TRBV9 | - | TRBJ2-7
CASSPKKLAADTQYF | TRBV7-3 | - | TRBJ2-3
CASSQNVHTGRNF | TRBV14 | once | TRBJ2-7
CASGRGRQYF | TRBV11-3 | - | TRBJ2-7
CASRNWGAQETQYF | TRBV19 | - | TRBJ2-5
CASSLIAPGAFDGEKLFF | TRBV7-3 | few | TRBJ1-4
CASSFIPAGSYQETQYF | TRBV28 | - | TRBJ2-5
CASSPLASSTDTQYF | TRBV7-2 | - | TRBJ2-3
CASSLGDSYEQYF | TRBV7-9 | - | TRBJ2-7
CASSESSGTANEKLFF | TRBV4-3 | - | TRBJ1-4
CASSDPWGVNTGELFF | TRBV19 | - | TRBJ2-2
CASSLYGGTGELFF | TRBV7-3 | - | TRBJ2-2
CASSWPSGAGGPRGSYNEQFF | TRBV5-1 | once | TRBJ2-1
CAISGVAGPPDPTQFF | TRBV10-3 | - | TRBJ2-1
CASSYSSDPSEQFF | TRBV6-6 | - | TRBJ2-1
CASSYPGGVTDTQYF | TRBV5-1 | - | TRBJ2-3